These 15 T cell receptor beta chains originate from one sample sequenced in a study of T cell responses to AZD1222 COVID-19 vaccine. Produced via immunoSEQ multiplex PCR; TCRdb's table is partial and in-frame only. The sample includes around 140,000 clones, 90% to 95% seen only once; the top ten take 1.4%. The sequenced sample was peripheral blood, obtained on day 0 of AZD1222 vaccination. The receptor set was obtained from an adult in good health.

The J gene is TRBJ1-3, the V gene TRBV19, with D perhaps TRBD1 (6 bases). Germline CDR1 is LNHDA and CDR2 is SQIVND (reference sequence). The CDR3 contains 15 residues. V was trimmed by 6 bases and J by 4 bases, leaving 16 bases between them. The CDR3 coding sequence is TGTGCCAGTAGCAGCACAGGGCATACCGGAAACACCATATATTTT. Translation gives CASSSTGHTGNTIYF.

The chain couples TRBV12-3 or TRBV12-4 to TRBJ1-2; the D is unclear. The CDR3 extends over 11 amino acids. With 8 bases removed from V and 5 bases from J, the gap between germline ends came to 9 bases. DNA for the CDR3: TGTGCCAGCTTCCGGTCGTATGGCTACACCTTC. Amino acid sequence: CASFRSYGYTF.

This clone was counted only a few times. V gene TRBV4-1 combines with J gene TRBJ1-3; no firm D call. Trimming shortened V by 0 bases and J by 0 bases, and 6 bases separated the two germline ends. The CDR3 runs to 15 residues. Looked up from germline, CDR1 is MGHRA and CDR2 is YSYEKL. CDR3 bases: TGCGCCAGCAGCCAAGAGTACCGCTCTGGAAACACCATATATTTT. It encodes CASSQEYRSGNTIYF.

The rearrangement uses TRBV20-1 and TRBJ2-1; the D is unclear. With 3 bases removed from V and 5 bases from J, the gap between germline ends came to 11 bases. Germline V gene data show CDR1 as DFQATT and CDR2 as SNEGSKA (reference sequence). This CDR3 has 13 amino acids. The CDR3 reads CSASLDLNNEQFF. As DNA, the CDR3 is TGCAGTGCTAGTTTGGACCTCAACAATGAGCAGTTCTTC.

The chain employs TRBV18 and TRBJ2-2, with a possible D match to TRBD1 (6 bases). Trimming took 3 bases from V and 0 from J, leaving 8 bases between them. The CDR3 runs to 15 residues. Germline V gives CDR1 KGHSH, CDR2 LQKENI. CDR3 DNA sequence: TGTGCCAGCTCACCCCAGGGGCCGAACACCGGGGAGCTGTTTTTT. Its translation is CASSPQGPNTGELFF.

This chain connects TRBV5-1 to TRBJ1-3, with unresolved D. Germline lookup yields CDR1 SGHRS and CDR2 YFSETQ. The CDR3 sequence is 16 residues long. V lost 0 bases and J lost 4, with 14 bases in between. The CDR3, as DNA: TGCGCCAGCAGCTTGGTCCAGGTTGTAGAGGGAAACACCATATATTTT. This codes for CASSLVQVVEGNTIYF. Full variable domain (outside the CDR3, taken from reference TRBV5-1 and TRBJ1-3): KAGVTQTPRYLIKTRGQQVTLSCSPISGHRSVSWYQQTPGQGLQFLFEYFSETQRNKGNFPGRFSGRQFSNSRSEMNVSTLELGDSALYLCASSLVQVVEGNTIYFGEGSWLTVV.

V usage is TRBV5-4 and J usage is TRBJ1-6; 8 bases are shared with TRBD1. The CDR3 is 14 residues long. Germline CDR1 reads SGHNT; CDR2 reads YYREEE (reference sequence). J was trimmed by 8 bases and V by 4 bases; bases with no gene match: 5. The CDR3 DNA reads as TGTGCCAGCAGCACGGACAGGGAAGATTCACCCCTCCACTTT. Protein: CASSTDREDSPLHF.

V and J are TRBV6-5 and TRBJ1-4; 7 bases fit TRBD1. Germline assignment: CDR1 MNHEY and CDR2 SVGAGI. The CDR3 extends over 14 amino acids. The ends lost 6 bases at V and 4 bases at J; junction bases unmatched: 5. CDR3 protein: CASRMGQRNEKLFF. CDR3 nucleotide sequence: TGTGCCAGCAGAATGGGACAGCGTAATGAAAAACTGTTTTTT.

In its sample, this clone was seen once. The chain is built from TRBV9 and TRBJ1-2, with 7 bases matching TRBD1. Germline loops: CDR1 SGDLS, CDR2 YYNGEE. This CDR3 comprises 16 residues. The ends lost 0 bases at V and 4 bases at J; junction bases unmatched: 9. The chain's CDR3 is CASSVGTGAPIYGYTF. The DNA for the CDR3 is TGTGCCAGCAGCGTAGGTACAGGGGCCCCTATCTATGGCTACACCTTC.

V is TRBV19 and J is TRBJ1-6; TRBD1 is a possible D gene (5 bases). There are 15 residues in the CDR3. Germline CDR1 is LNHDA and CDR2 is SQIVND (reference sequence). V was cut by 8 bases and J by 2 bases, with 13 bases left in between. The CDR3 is CASGAGGTYNSPLHF. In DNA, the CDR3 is TGTGCCAGTGGAGCTGGGGGGACCTATAATTCACCCCTCCACTTT.

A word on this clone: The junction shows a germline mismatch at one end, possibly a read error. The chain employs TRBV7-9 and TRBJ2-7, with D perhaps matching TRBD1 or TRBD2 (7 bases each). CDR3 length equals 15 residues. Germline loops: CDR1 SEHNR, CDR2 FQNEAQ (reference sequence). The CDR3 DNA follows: TGTGCCAGCAGTTTAGGGGGGGACAGTACCTACGAGCAGTACTTC. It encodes CASSLGGDSTYEQYF. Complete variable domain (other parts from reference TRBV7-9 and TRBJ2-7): DTGVSQNPRHKITKRGQNVTFRCDPISEHNRLYWYRQTLGQGPEFLTYFQNEAQLEKSRLLSDRFSAERPKGSFSTLEIQRTEQGDSAMYLCASSLGGDSTYEQYFGPGTRLTVT.

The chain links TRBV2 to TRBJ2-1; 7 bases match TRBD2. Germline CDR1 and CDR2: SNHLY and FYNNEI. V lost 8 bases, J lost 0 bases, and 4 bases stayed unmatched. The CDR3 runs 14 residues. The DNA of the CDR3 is TGTGCCAGCGTGCGGGGGAGCTCCTACAATGAGCAGTTCTTC. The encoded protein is CASVRGSSYNEQFF.

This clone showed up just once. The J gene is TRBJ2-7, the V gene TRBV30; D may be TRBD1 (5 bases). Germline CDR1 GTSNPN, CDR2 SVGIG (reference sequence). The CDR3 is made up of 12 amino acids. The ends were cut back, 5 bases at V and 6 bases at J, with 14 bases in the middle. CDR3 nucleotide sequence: TGTGCCTGGGAGGCAGGGTATGGCGAGCAGTACTTC. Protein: CAWEAGYGEQYF.

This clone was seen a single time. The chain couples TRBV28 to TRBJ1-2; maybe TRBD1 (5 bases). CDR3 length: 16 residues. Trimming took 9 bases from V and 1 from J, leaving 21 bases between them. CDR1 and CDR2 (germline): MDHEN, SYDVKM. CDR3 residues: CASRHGGGPDNYGYTF. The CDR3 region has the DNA TGTGCCAGTAGACACGGGGGAGGGCCCGATAACTATGGCTACACCTTC.

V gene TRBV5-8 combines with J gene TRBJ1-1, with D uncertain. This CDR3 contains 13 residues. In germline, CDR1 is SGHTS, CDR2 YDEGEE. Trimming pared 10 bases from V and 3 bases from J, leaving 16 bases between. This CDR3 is CACQGFQDTEAFF. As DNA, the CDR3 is TGTGCCTGCCAAGGGTTCCAGGACACTGAAGCTTTCTTT.